What follows are 4 T cell receptor beta chains derived from one specimen sequenced in a study of blood T cell repertoires in COVID-19. TCRdb's copy holds only in-frame clones and misses some; the assay was immunoSEQ multiplex PCR. The sample lists 130,000 or so clones; roughly 80% were seen once. Sequencing used peripheral blood. The source is a human donor in a cohort sampled during active COVID-19.

This clone was counted once. The CDR3, as DNA: TGTGCCAGCAGTTCGACAGGGGGCTCCTACGAGCAGTACTTC. Amino acid sequence: CASSSTGGSYEQYF. The chain recombines TRBV2 with TRBJ2-7, with 9 bases aligning to TRBD1. Per the germline V gene, CDR1 is SNHLY and CDR2 is FYNNEI. This CDR3 contains 14 residues. V lost 5 bases and J lost 0; bases outside the gene matches: 2.

The chain links TRBV4-1 to TRBJ1-3; tentatively, D is TRBD1 (6 bases). The CDR3 length is 18 residues. Germline-derived CDR1 and CDR2 are MGHRA and YSYEKL. The ends were cut back, 1 base at V and 0 bases at J, with 16 bases in the middle. CDR3 amino acids: CASSQVRIQGTSGNTIYF. As DNA, the CDR3 is TGCGCCAGCAGCCAAGTCCGAATACAGGGAACCTCTGGAAACACCATATATTTT.

This chain connects TRBV11-3 to TRBJ2-1, with TRBD2 matching 11 bases. V trimming: 6 bases; J trimming: 8 bases; junction bases outside the gene matches: 15. This CDR3 contains 17 residues. CDR1 and CDR2 (germline): SGHNT, YENEEA. DNA of the CDR3: TGTGCCAGCAGTTTTCGCGGGACTAGCGGACACAGGGATGAGCAGTTCTTC. Amino acids: CASSFRGTSGHRDEQFF.

This chain joins TRBV5-8 and TRBJ1-3; the D is unclear. The CDR3 covers 15 residues. Germline V CDR1 and CDR2: SGHTS, YDEGEE. Trimming pared 0 bases from V and 1 base from J, leaving 8 bases between. The CDR3 DNA sequence: TGTGCCAGCAGCTTGGCCTCGGGTTCTGGAAACACCATATATTTT. Encoded protein: CASSLASGSGNTIYF.